This TCR beta chain emerged from a study of blood T cell repertoires in COVID-19. Overall study context: Sample material is recorded as cDNA or gDNA derived from T cells, B-cell-depleted T cells, or PBMCs.

Assay used: immunoSEQ multiplex PCR; TCRdb lists only in-frame clones, some missing. The repertoire includes hundreds of thousands of clones, around 89% of them detected once, and over 8% sits in the top ten. In germline, CDR1 is SGHTA, CDR2 FQGNSA. The CDR3 is 17 residues long. V was pared by 5 bases and J by 5 bases, with 12 bases of the junction left unmatched. The age range of participants was about 18 to 90 years, with residence in under 30 US areas. The sequence derives from a woman between 40 and 50 years old who had recovered from COVID-19. This rearrangement joins TRBV7-2 to TRBJ2-1; 10 bases align to TRBD2. Specimen: PBMCs or T cells enriched from blood (not recorded which). CDR3 nucleotides: TGTGCCAGCAGCGCCCAGGTCCTAGCGGGAGTCCACAATGAGCAGTTCTTC. Translation gives CASSAQVLAGVHNEQFF.